A selection of T cell receptor beta chains follows, all from one sample in a study of cytomegalovirus exposure and HLA in healthy donors. Clones were read by immunoSEQ multiplex PCR, and TCRdb kept only the in-frame ones, dropping some. Its table records under 200,000 clones. Specimen: PBMCs. These receptors originate from a man aged 25-45 years in good health and CMV-seronegative. Each CDR3 is given with its conserved first and last residue. A D gene is named only where the DNA matches it firmly.

NA,TRBV19,TRBJ1-1,TGTGCCAGTAGTATAGGGGGCTTAAACACTGAAGCTTTCTTT,CASSIGGLNTEAFF
NA,TRBV5-1,TRBJ2-2,TGCGCCAGCTTGGGCATCGGCTCCCACACCCCGAACACCGGGGAGCTGTTTTTT,CASLGIGSHTPNTGELFF
NA,TRBV7-6,TRBJ1-2,TGTGCCAGCAGCTCAAGCCACGGACAGCGACATGGCTACACCTTC,CASSSSHGQRHGYTF
NA,TRBV29-1,TRBJ1-2,TGCAGCGTTTCAGTTGATGCTAACTATGGCTACACCTTC,CSVSVDANYGYTF
NA,TRBV5-6,TRBJ1-2,TGTGCCAGCAGCCACGGACACCCTAACTATGGCTACACCTTC,CASSHGHPNYGYTF
TRBD1,TRBV12-5,TRBJ1-6,TGTGCTAGTGGCATAGGGGGCTCGACATCACCCCTCCACTTT,CASGIGGSTSPLHF
NA,TRBV27,TRBJ1-6,TGTGCCAGCAGTTTACGGAGCTCCTATAATTCACCCCTCCACTTT,CASSLRSSYNSPLHF
NA,TRBV9,TRBJ2-7,TGTGCCAGCAGCTCATACAGGGCCCCGTCTTACGAGCAGTACTTC,CASSSYRAPSYEQYF
NA,TRBV10-1,TRBJ1-2,TGCGCCAGCAGTGGTTCTAGGAACTATGGCTACACCTTC,CASSGSRNYGYTF
TRBD1,TRBV6-5,TRBJ1-4,TGTGCCAGCAGTTATTCGACAGGGGGCTTGGAAAAACTGTTTTTT,CASSYSTGGLEKLFF
TRBD1,TRBV5-1,TRBJ2-5,TGCGCCAGCAGCTTTGTGACAGGGTTACAAGAGACCCAGTACTTC,CASSFVTGLQETQYF
NA,TRBV7-9,TRBJ2-7,TGTGCCAGCAGCTTAGCCGTAGGGAGGAACGAGCAGTACTTC,CASSLAVGRNEQYF
NA,TRBV4-2,TRBJ1-1,TGTGCCAGCAGCCAAGAGGGTTTTGGGCCCAACACTGAAGCTTTCTTT,CASSQEGFGPNTEAFF
NA,TRBV6-5,TRBJ1-2,TGTGCCAGCAGTTCGACCGGGACAAAAATCTATGGCTACACCTTC,CASSSTGTKIYGYTF
TRBD1,TRBV7-8,TRBJ1-4,TGTGCCAGCAGCCCGGACAGGGGGCGCTTGGCTAATGAAAAACTGTTTTTT,CASSPDRGRLANEKLFF
NA,TRBV19,TRBJ1-2,TGTGCCAGTAGTCCCCAGGACAACGACGGGTTTGGCTACACCTTC,CASSPQDNDGFGYTF
NA,TRBV29-1,TRBJ2-5,TGCAGCGTTCAGGGGACCGGGGAGACCCAGTACTTC,CSVQGTGETQYF
NA,TRBV5-1,TRBJ1-4,TGCGCCAGCAGCTTGGGACGGTGGGGGGAAAATGAAAAACTGTTTTTT,CASSLGRWGENEKLFF
NA,TRBV14,TRBJ2-1,TGTGCCAGCAGCCAAGAAACCGCCGGGTCTCAGTTCTTC,CASSQETAGSQFF
NA,TRBV5-1,TRBJ2-3,TGCGCCAGCAGCTCAGGACTTTCGACGCAGTATTTT,CASSSGLSTQYF
NA,TRBV29-1,TRBJ1-5,TGCAGCGTGGCCACAGGGACTAGCAATCAGCCCCAGCATTTT,CSVATGTSNQPQHF
NA,TRBV6-1,TRBJ2-3,TGTGCCAGCAGTGAGGGGCCCAATACGCAGTATTTT,CASSEGPNTQYF
TRBD2,TRBV6-5,TRBJ2-5,TGTGCCAGCAGTCCGGGGACTACTGGAGGAGAGACCCAGTACTTC,CASSPGTTGGETQYF
TRBD1,TRBV10-3,TRBJ1-2,TGTGCCATCAGTAGGGACAGGCTCTACTATGGCTACACCTTC,CAISRDRLYYGYTF
NA,TRBV9,TRBJ2-2,TGTGCCAGCAGCCCGAATGTACAGGGAGGGGAACCCGGGGAGCTGTTTTTT,CASSPNVQGGEPGELFF
NA,TRBV29-1,TRBJ2-3,TGCAGCGTCCAGGATAGCGCGGATACGCAGTATTTT,CSVQDSADTQYF
NA,TRBV29-1,TRBJ2-5,TGCAGCGTTACTAGAGGAGAAGAGACCCAGTACTTC,CSVTRGEETQYF
NA,TRBV6-4,TRBJ2-1,TGTGCCAGCAGTGACGAGGCGTCCTCCTACAATGAGCAGTTCTTC,CASSDEASSYNEQFF
NA,TRBV10-3,TRBJ1-2,TGTGCCATCAGTGGGTCGGGAAAGGGAGAGATAGCTGGCTACACCTTC,CAISGSGKGEIAGYTF
TRBD2,TRBV15,TRBJ2-7,TGTGCCACCAGCAGAGATCTAATTTCCGGGAGGGTACGTTCCTACGAGCAGTACTTC,CATSRDLISGRVRSYEQYF
TRBD1,TRBV30,TRBJ2-7,TGTGCCTGGAGTTGGGGACAGGGGGAGTACGAGCAGTACTTC,CAWSWGQGEYEQYF
NA,TRBV7-3,TRBJ1-5,TGTGCCAGCAGCTTAGGAGGGGCCGCTCAGCCCCAGCATTTT,CASSLGGAAQPQHF
NA,TRBV18,TRBJ2-7,TGTGCCAGCTCACCAGAGGAGACAGGAACCTACGAGCAGTACTTC,CASSPEETGTYEQYF
TRBD1,TRBV30,TRBJ2-7,TGTGCCTGGACAACAGGGGGCTACGAGCAGTACTTC,CAWTTGGYEQYF
NA,TRBV7-2,TRBJ2-1,TGTGCCAGCAGCCGTACTCTCCGGAGTATGGATGAGCAGTTCTTC,CASSRTLRSMDEQFF
TRBD2,TRBV30,TRBJ2-1,TGTGCCTGGAGTGTACGCGGACTAGCAACTTACAATGAGCAGTTCTTC,CAWSVRGLATYNEQFF